This T cell receptor beta chain was recorded in a study of blood T cell repertoires in COVID-19. In the study overall: Specimens from acute and convalescent COVID-19 originated in the United States, Italy and Spain. T cells, B-cell-depleted T cells, or PBMCs supplied cDNA or gDNA.

V gave up 4 bases and J gave up 5 bases; unmatched junction bases: 10. From germline, CDR1 is SGHNT and CDR2 YYREEE (reference sequence). This CDR3 has 15 amino acids. Seattle's enrolled individuals joined amid active infection and were then monitored longitudinally. Original handling: Nucleated cell counts were estimated from reference gene primer amplification. Only in-frame clones appear in the TCRdb table, and some are missing; sequencing was by immunoSEQ multiplex PCR. That table is the source of V, J and clone size, and D and trimming were worked out from the DNA. The table lists about 480,000 clones, 85% to 90% of them singletons.

Sequencing was done on a sample of peripheral blood. The receptor was isolated from a man aged 18 to 30 with COVID-19, enrolled during active disease. The chain couples TRBV5-4 to TRBJ2-5, with 8 nucleotides matching TRBD1. The CDR3 region has the DNA TGTGCCAGCAGCCCCGACCCAGGGGGCAGGGAGACCCAGTACTTC. Protein sequence: CASSPDPGGRETQYF.